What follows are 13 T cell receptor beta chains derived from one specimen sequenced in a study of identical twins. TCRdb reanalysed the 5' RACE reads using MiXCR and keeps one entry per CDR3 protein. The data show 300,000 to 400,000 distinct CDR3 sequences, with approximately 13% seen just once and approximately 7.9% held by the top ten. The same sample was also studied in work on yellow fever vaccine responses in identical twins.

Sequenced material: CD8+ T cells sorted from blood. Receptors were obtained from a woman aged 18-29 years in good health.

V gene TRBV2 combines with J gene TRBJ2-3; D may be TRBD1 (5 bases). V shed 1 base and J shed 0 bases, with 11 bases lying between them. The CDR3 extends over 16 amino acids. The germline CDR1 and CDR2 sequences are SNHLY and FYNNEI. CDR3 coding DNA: TGTGCCAGCAGTGAAGAAGGGGTACCGAGCACAGATACGCAGTATTTT. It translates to CASSEEGVPSTDTQYF. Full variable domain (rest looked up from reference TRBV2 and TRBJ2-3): EPEVTQTPSHQVTQMGQEVILRCVPISNHLYFYWYRQILGQKVEFLVSFYNNEISEKSEIFDDQFSVERPDGSNFTLKIRSTKLEDSAMYFCASSEEGVPSTDTQYFGPGTRLTVL.

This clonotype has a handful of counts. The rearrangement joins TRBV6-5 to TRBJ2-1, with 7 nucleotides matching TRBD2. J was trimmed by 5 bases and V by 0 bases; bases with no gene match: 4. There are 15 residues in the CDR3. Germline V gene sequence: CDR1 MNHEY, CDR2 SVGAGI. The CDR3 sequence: CASSYSAGADNEQFF. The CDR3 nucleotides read TGTGCCAGCAGTTACTCGGCGGGAGCTGACAATGAGCAGTTCTTC.

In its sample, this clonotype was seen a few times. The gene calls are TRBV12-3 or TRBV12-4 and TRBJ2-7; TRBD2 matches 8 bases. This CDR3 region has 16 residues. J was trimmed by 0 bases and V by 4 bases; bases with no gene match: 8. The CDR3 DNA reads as TGTGCCAGCAGTTCAATAGCGGGGCCCAGCTCCTACGAGCAGTACTTC. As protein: CASSSIAGPSSYEQYF.

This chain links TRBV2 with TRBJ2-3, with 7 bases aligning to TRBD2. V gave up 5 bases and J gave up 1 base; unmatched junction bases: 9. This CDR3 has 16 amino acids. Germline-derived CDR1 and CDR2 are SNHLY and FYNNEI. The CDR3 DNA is TGTGCCAGCAGTTACCCCGGAGCGGGACGCACAGATACGCAGTATTTT. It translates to CASSYPGAGRTDTQYF.

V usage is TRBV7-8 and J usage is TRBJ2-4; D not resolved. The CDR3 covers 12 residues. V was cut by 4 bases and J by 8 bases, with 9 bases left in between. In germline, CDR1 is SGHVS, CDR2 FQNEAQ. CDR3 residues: CASSSLLYIQYF. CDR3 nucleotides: TGTGCCAGCAGCTCCTTGTTATACATTCAGTACTTC.

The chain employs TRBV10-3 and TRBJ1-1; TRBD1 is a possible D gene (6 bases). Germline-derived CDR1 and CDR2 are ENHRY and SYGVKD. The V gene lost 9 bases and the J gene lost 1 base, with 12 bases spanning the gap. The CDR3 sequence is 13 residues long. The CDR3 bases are TGTGCCATTGAGGGGGTCCCGAACACTGAAGCTTTCTTT. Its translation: CAIEGVPNTEAFF.

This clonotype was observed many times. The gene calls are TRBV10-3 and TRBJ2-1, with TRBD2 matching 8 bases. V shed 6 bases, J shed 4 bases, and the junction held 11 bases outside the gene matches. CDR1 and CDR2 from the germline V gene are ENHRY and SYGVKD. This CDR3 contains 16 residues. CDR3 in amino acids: CAIRGSAGDPYNEQFF. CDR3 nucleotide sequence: TGTGCCATCAGAGGATCAGCGGGAGATCCGTACAATGAGCAGTTCTTC.

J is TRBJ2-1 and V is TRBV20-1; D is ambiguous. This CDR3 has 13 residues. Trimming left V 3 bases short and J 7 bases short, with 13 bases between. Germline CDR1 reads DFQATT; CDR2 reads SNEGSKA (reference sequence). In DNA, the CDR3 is TGCAGTGCTAGTGTCGCACTTACTAATGAGCAGTTCTTC. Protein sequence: CSASVALTNEQFF.

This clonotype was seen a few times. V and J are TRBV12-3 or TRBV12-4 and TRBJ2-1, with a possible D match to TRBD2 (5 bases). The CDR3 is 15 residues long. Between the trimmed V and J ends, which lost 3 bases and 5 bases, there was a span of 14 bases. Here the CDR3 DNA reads TGTGCCAGCAGTTTCCCCAGCGGTATCCACAATGAGCAGTTCTTC. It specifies CASSFPSGIHNEQFF.

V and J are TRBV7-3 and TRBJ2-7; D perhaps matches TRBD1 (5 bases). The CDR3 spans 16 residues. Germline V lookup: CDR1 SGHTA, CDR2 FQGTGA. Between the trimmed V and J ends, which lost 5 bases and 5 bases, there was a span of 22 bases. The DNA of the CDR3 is TGTGCCAGCAGCCCAAAACAGGCAGTGCGCATCCACGAGCAGTACTTC. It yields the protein CASSPKQAVRIHEQYF.

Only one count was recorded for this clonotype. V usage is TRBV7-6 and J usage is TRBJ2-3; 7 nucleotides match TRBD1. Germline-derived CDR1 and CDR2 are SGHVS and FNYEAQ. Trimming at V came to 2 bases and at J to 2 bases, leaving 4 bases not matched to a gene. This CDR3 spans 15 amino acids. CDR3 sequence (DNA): TGTGCCAGCAGCTTATGGCAGGGGGTCACAGATACGCAGTATTTT. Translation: CASSLWQGVTDTQYF.

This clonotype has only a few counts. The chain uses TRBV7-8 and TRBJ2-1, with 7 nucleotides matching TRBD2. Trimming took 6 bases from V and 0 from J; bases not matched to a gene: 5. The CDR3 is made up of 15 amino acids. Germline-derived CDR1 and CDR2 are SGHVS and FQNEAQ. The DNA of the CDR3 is TGTGCCAGCAGTTCAGCGGGGCCCTCCTACAATGAGCAGTTCTTC. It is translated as CASSSAGPSYNEQFF.

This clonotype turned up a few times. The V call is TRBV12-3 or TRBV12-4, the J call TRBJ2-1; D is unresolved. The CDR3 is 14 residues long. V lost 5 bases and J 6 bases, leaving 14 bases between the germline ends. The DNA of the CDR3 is TGTGCCAGCAGTCACAATTCACACGTCAATGAGCAGTTCTTC. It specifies CASSHNSHVNEQFF.